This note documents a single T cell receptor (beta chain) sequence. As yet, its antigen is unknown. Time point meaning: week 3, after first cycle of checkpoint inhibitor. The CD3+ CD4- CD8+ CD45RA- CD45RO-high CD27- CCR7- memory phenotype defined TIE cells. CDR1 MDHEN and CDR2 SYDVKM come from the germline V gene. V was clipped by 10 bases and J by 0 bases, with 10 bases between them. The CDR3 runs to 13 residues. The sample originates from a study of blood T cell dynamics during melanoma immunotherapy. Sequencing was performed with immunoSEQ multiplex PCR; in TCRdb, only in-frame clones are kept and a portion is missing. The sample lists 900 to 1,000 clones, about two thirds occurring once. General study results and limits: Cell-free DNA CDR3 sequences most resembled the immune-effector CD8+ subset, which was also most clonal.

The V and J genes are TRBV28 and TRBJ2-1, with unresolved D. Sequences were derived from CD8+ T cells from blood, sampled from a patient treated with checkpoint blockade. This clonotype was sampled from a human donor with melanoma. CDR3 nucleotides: TGTGCCACCAACAGAGACTCCTACAATGAGCAGTTCTTC. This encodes CATNRDSYNEQFF.